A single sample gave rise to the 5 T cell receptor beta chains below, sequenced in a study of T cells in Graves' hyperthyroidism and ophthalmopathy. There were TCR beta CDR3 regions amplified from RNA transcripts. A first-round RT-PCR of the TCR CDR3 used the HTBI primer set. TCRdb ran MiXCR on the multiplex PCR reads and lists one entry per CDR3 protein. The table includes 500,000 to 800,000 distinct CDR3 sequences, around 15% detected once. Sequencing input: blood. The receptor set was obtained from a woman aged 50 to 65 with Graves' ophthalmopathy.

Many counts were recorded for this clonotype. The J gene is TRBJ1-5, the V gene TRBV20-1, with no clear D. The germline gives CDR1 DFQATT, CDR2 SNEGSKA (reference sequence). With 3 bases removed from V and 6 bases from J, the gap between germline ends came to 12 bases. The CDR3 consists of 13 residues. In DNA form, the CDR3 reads TGCAGTGCTAGTCCGCTTCGGGGTCAGCCCCAGCATTTT. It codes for CSASPLRGQPQHF.

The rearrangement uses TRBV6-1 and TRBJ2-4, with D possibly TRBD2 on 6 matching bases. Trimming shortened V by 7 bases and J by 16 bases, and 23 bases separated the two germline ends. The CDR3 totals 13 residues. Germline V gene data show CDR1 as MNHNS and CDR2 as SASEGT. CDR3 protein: CASTNLGGWNPYF. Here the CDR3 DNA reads TGTGCCAGCACAAACCTCGGAGGGTGGAATCCCTACTTC.

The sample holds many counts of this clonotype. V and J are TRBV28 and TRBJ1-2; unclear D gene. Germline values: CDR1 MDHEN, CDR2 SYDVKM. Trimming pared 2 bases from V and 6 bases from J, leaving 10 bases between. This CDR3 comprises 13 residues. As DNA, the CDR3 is TGTGCCAGCAGTTTAAGGGTCAGAGATGGCTACACCTTC. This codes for CASSLRVRDGYTF.

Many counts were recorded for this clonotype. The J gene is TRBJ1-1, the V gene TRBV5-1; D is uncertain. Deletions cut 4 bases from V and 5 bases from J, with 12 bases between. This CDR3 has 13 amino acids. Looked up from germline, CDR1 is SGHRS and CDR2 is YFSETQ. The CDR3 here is CASSPELGTEAFF. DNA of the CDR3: TGCGCCAGCAGCCCGGAATTGGGGACTGAAGCTTTCTTT.

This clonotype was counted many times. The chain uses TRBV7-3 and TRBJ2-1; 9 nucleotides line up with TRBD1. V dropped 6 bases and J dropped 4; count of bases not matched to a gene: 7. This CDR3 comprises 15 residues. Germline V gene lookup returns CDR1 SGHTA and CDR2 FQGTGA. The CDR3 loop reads CASSSGTGRYNEQFF. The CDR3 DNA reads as TGTGCCAGCAGTTCCGGGACAGGGAGGTACAATGAGCAGTTCTTC.